These 14 T cell receptor beta chains share one sample of origin, sequenced in a study of lymphopenia after photon versus proton radiotherapy. Libraries were prepared by immunoSEQ multiplex PCR; TCRdb keeps only in-frame clonotypes and omits some of them. The sample carries 30,000 to 45,000 clones, about 84% recorded once. Source: peripheral blood, taken from a patient treated with photon-based radiotherapy. These receptors came from a man aged 45-65 years with gastric cancer.

The rearrangement uses TRBV2 and TRBJ2-7; D may be TRBD2 (5 bases). The CDR3 extends over 15 amino acids. The V end lost 2 bases, the J end lost 6 bases, and 17 bases lay between the germline ends. Per the germline V gene, CDR1 is SNHLY and CDR2 is FYNNEI. CDR3 DNA: TGTGCCAGCAGTGAACTCGCGGCTGGTGAGGGCGAGCAGTACTTC. Its translation is CASSELAAGEGEQYF.

The V call is TRBV2, the J call TRBJ2-3; 11 bases align to TRBD2. Per germline, CDR1 SNHLY and CDR2 FYNNEI. V lost 4 bases and J lost 4; bases outside the gene matches: 4. The length of the CDR3 is 15 residues. CDR3 residues: CASSGLAGRADTQYF. In nucleotides, the CDR3 is TGTGCCAGCAGTGGACTAGCGGGAAGGGCAGATACGCAGTATTTT.

The rearrangement links TRBV7-5 to TRBJ2-7. TRBV7-5 is flagged as a pseudogene. CDR3 length equals 16 residues. CDR3 in amino acids: CVRSPRFSPKTYEQYF. For the CDR3, the DNA is TGTGTCAGAAGCCCCCGGTTTAGTCCAAAGACGTACGAGCAGTACTTC.

The genes are TRBV27 and TRBJ2-2; 9 positions match TRBD2. Trimming cost V 4 bases and J 0 bases; bases outside gene matches: 6. The CDR3 is 17 amino acids. Germline V gives CDR1 MNHEY, CDR2 SMNVEV (reference sequence). The CDR3 DNA is TGTGCCAGCAGTTACCGCGGGAGGGCCGCGAACACCGGGGAGCTGTTTTTT. It is translated as CASSYRGRAANTGELFF.

This chain uses TRBV19 with TRBJ2-1, with 12 bases matching TRBD1. CDR3 length: 16 residues. The V gene's germline CDR1 is LNHDA and CDR2 SQIVND (reference sequence). V shed 7 bases and J 7 bases; nucleotides not matched to a gene: 11. The CDR3 sequence: CASNWGRDRGRNEQFF. CDR3 nucleotide sequence: TGTGCCAGTAATTGGGGGCGGGACAGGGGGCGAAATGAGCAGTTCTTC.

Here the CDR3 reads CAWSLWTGSQPQHF. DNA for the CDR3: TGTGCCTGGAGTCTTTGGACAGGGAGCCAGCCCCAGCATTTT. This chain joins TRBV30 and TRBJ1-5; 8 nucleotides align to TRBD1. There are 14 residues in the CDR3. The V gene end was trimmed by 2 bases and the J gene end by 7 bases; junction bases not matched to a gene: 7. Germline V gene lookup returns CDR1 GTSNPN and CDR2 SVGIG (reference sequence).

The chain has TRBV5-1 and TRBJ2-1; D may be TRBD1 (6 bases). CDR1 is SGHRS and CDR2 is YFSETQ in the germline V gene. The CDR3 has 14 residues. V lost 0 bases and J lost 14, with 18 bases in between. Here the CDR3 DNA reads TGCGCCAGCAGCTTGGAGCCCTCAGGGGCGGCGGAGTTCTTC. This encodes CASSLEPSGAAEFF.

V and J are TRBV5-5 and TRBJ1-1, with no clear D. Germline V gene lookup returns CDR1 SGHKS and CDR2 YYEKEE (reference sequence). V was cut by 4 bases and J by 1 base, with 11 bases left in between. The CDR3 totals 14 residues. CDR3 region: CASSPSRQNTEAFF. CDR3 DNA sequence: TGTGCCAGCAGCCCCAGTAGACAGAACACTGAAGCTTTCTTT. The full variable domain, in which reference TRBV5-5 and TRBJ1-1 provide the parts outside the CDR3, is DAGVTQSPTHLIKTRGQQVTLRCSPISGHKSVSWYQQVLGQGPQFIFQYYEKEERGRGNFPDRFSARQFPNYSSELNVNALLLGDSALYLCASSPSRQNTEAFFGQGTRLTVV.

This clone was counted only a few times. The chain links TRBV11-3 to TRBJ2-1; TRBD2 aligns across 13 bases. The J segment lost 7 bases and the V segment lost 1 base, leaving 1 base of the junction unmatched. Germline CDR1 SGHNT, CDR2 YENEEA. The CDR3 spans 15 residues. The CDR3 protein is CASSLGTSGGNEQFF. Written as DNA, the CDR3 is TGTGCCAGCAGCTTAGGGACTAGCGGGGGTAATGAGCAGTTCTTC. Looking up the rest from reference TRBV11-3 and TRBJ2-1 gives the full variable domain: EAGVVQSPRYKIIEKKQPVAFWCNPISGHNTLYWYLQNLGQGPELLIRYENEEAVDDSQLPKDRFSAERLKGVDSTLKIQPAELGDSAVYLCASSLGTSGGNEQFFGPGTRLTVL.

The chain uses TRBV7-8 and TRBJ1-2; D unresolved. The CDR3 spans 14 residues. V dropped 0 bases and J dropped 8 bases, with 13 bases sitting between them. CDR1 is SGHVS, CDR2 FQNEAQ, per germline. The CDR3 bases are TGTGCCAGCAGCTTAGCGCTCCTCCGCGAGGGCTACACCTTC. Its protein is CASSLALLREGYTF.

The V call is TRBV5-6, the J call TRBJ1-2, with D possibly TRBD1 on 6 matching bases. The CDR3 runs 14 residues. The ends were cut back, 5 bases at V and 0 bases at J, with 11 bases in the middle. The germline V gene encodes CDR1 SGHDT and CDR2 YYEEEE. CDR3 DNA sequence: TGTGCCAGCAGAGTGACAGGTCCTAACTATGGCTACACCTTC. Protein sequence: CASRVTGPNYGYTF.

The chain has TRBV28 and TRBJ1-1; 7 bases line up with TRBD1. Germline assignment: CDR1 MDHEN and CDR2 SYDVKM. After removal of 8 bases from V and 0 bases from J, the junction contained 9 bases not matched to a gene. The CDR3 loop spans 15 amino acids. The CDR3 nucleotides read TGTGCCAGCGGCCCGGGGACAGCCCTGAACACTGAAGCTTTCTTT. Protein: CASGPGTALNTEAFF.

The chain is built from TRBV19 and TRBJ2-7, with 8 bases lining up with TRBD1. CDR3 length: 14 amino acids. The germline gives CDR1 LNHDA, CDR2 SQIVND (reference sequence). The J segment lost 7 bases and the V segment lost 3 bases, leaving 8 bases of the junction unmatched. CDR3 loop: CASSMTGVPWEQYF. CDR3 DNA sequence: TGTGCCAGTAGTATGACAGGGGTCCCTTGGGAGCAGTACTTC.

The chain carries TRBV23-1 and TRBJ1-2, with a possible D match to TRBD1 (6 bases). TRBV23-1 is marked as an open reading frame, function uncertain. Trimming took 2 bases from V and 2 from J, leaving 9 bases between them. The CDR3 contains 14 residues. In nucleotides, the CDR3 is TGCGCCAGCAGTCAAGCACAGGGAAACTATGGCTACACCTTC. This codes for CASSQAQGNYGYTF.